What follows are 30 T cell receptor beta chains derived from one specimen sequenced in a study of T cell responses to AZD1222 COVID-19 vaccine. Clones were sequenced by immunoSEQ multiplex PCR, and TCRdb holds only the in-frame ones, with some missing. The table shows under 150,000 clones, with around 91% occurring only once. Sequencing was performed on peripheral blood, taken 28 days after the second AZD1222 dose. These receptors were obtained from an adult who received the AZD1222 COVID-19 vaccine.

The V call is TRBV6-2 or TRBV6-3, the J call TRBJ2-7; D not certain. The CDR3 is 11 amino acids. Germline lookup yields CDR1 MNHEY and CDR2 SVGEGT. V dropped 6 bases and J dropped 1 base, with 4 bases sitting between them. The CDR3 here is CASSPSYEQYF. The CDR3 nucleotides are TGTGCCAGCAGCCCTTCCTACGAGCAGTACTTC.

The chain recombines TRBV4-3 with TRBJ1-2; possible D gene TRBD1, 5 bases. The CDR3 runs 13 residues. V dropped 4 bases and J dropped 5 bases, with 11 bases sitting between them. Germline values: CDR1 LGHNA, CDR2 YSLEER. For the CDR3, the DNA is TGCGCCAGCAGCCGGGGGTTTAGGTATGGCTACACCTTC. It encodes CASSRGFRYGYTF.

There are a few counts of this clone. V gene TRBV5-6 combines with J gene TRBJ1-3, with D perhaps TRBD1 (6 bases). Germline V gene data show CDR1 as SGHDT and CDR2 as YYEEEE. This CDR3 region has 16 residues. Deletions cut 4 bases from V and 3 bases from J, with 17 bases between. This CDR3 is CASSPGAGTYGNTIYF. CDR3 nucleotides: TGTGCCAGCAGCCCTGGAGCAGGGACATATGGAAACACCATATATTTT.

The rearrangement links TRBV7-8 to TRBJ1-1, with a possible D match to TRBD1 (5 bases). The V gene lost 2 bases and the J gene lost 2 bases, with 6 bases spanning the gap. Germline values: CDR1 SGHVS, CDR2 FQNEAQ. CDR3 length equals 13 residues. The CDR3 DNA reads as TGTGCCAGCAGCTTAAGGGACAACACTGAAGCTTTCTTT. Protein sequence: CASSLRDNTEAFF. Full variable domain (missing parts from reference TRBV7-8 and TRBJ1-1): GAGVSQSPRYKVAKRGQDVALRCDPISGHVSLFWYQQALGQGPEFLTYFQNEAQLDKSGLPSDRFFAERPEGSVSTLKIQRTQQEDSAVYLCASSLRDNTEAFFGQGTRLTVV.

This chain links TRBV29-1 with TRBJ1-1, with 7 bases fitting TRBD1. Losses at the gene ends were 7 bases for V and 8 bases for J; bases not matched to a gene: 13. This CDR3 is built from 13 residues. CDR1 and CDR2 from the germline V gene are SQVTM and ANQGSEA. The CDR3 sequence is CSARVDRASEAFF. CDR3 nucleotide sequence: TGCAGCGCCCGAGTTGACAGGGCATCCGAAGCTTTCTTT.

As DNA, the CDR3 is TGTGCCACCAGTGATAAACAGGGGCGAATCGGGGAGCTGTTTTTT. Protein product: CATSDKQGRIGELFF. The chain links TRBV24-1 to TRBJ2-2, with 7 bases fitting TRBD1. J was trimmed by 7 bases and V by 3 bases; bases with no gene match: 7. Germline CDR1 and CDR2: KGHDR and SFDVKD. The length of the CDR3 is 15 residues.

This chain links TRBV3-1 (or the pseudogene TRBV3-2) with TRBJ2-2; 8 bases line up with TRBD1. V was clipped by 5 bases and J by 6 bases; unmatched bases: 8. CDR3 length: 15 residues. From germline, CDR1 is LGHDT and CDR2 YNNKEL (reference sequence). The CDR3 loop is CASSIRRGRPGELFF. The CDR3 coding sequence is TGTGCCAGCAGCATCCGCAGGGGGCGCCCCGGGGAGCTGTTTTTT.

V is TRBV6-5 and J is TRBJ1-2; D gene ambiguous. CDR1 and CDR2 (germline): MNHEY, SVGAGI. Trimming pared 7 bases from V and 7 bases from J, leaving 16 bases between. This CDR3 has 13 amino acids. The CDR3 protein is CASTPIAGSGYTF. CDR3 sequence (DNA): TGTGCCAGCACCCCAATAGCCGGGTCTGGCTACACCTTC.

Written as DNA, the CDR3 is TGTGCCATCAGTGGGACAGGGTACTCCTACGAGCAGTACTTC. Its protein is CAISGTGYSYEQYF. The chain recombines TRBV10-3 with TRBJ2-7, with TRBD1 matching over 8 bases. The CDR3 runs to 14 residues. The V gene's germline CDR1 is ENHRY and CDR2 SYGVKD. V was clipped by 4 bases and J by 0 bases; unmatched bases: 2.

The gene calls are TRBV2 and TRBJ1-1; no definite D call. Looked up from germline, CDR1 is SNHLY and CDR2 is FYNNEI. The CDR3 is 14 residues long. V was clipped by 0 bases and J by 4 bases, with 9 bases between them. CDR3 residues: CASSEALWGTEAFF. In DNA, the CDR3 is TGTGCCAGCAGTGAAGCGCTGTGGGGCACTGAAGCTTTCTTT.

This clone was observed once. This chain joins TRBV28 and TRBJ2-7, with 7 positions matching TRBD2. Trimming removed 4 bases from V and 3 bases from J; junction bases left unmatched: 6. This CDR3 comprises 14 residues. Germline V lookup: CDR1 MDHEN, CDR2 SYDVKM. This chain's CDR3 is CASSSPAGSYEQYF. In DNA form, the CDR3 reads TGTGCCAGCAGTTCCCCAGCGGGAAGCTACGAGCAGTACTTC. The variable domain in full, with the rest retrieved from reference TRBV28 and TRBJ2-7, is DVKVTQSSRYLVKRTGEKVFLECVQDMDHENMFWYRQDPGLGLRLIYFSYDVKMKEKGDIPEGYSVSREKKERFSLILESASTNQTSMYLCASSSPAGSYEQYFGPGTRLTVT.

The rearrangement joins TRBV12-3 or TRBV12-4 to TRBJ1-1, with a weak D call TRBD1 (6 bases). The length of the CDR3 is 13 residues. Between the trimmed V and J ends, which lost 5 bases and 8 bases, there was a span of 15 bases. The CDR3 DNA reads as TGTGCCAGCAGTCCAGAGATTCAGGGGGAAGCTTTCTTT. Translating it yields CASSPEIQGEAFF.

The chain employs TRBV13 and TRBJ1-3; 7 nucleotides match TRBD1. V shed 4 bases and J 4 bases; nucleotides not matched to a gene: 7. The CDR3 runs 15 residues. Germline CDR1 is PRHDT and CDR2 is FYEKMQ (reference sequence). The CDR3 coding sequence is TGTGCCAGCAGCTCAACGACAGGGAAGGGAAACACCATATATTTT. Its translation: CASSSTTGKGNTIYF.

The chain employs TRBV5-4 and TRBJ1-2, with D unresolved. V was cut by 0 bases and J by 4 bases, with 10 bases left in between. The CDR3 is 14 residues long. From germline, CDR1 is SGHNT and CDR2 YYREEE (reference sequence). CDR3 sequence: CASSLAGNAYGYTF. The CDR3 DNA sequence: TGTGCCAGCAGCTTGGCGGGAAACGCCTATGGCTACACCTTC.

This chain links TRBV7-9 with TRBJ1-5; D ambiguous. V dropped 1 base and J dropped 2 bases, with 9 bases sitting between them. The germline V gene encodes CDR1 SEHNR and CDR2 FQNEAQ (reference sequence). The CDR3 totals 15 residues. CDR3 region: CASSLGSGGNQPQHF. The CDR3 bases are TGTGCCAGCAGCTTAGGCTCAGGCGGCAATCAGCCCCAGCATTTT.

This sequence joins TRBV4-2 and TRBJ1-6, with D possibly being TRBD1 (6 bases). Between the trimmed V and J ends, which lost 0 bases and 14 bases, there was a span of 23 bases. The germline gives CDR1 LGHNA, CDR2 YNFKEQ. The CDR3 consists of 17 residues. In DNA form, the CDR3 reads TGTGCCAGCAGCCAAGAGGGGACAAAGTTTTTTTTGGGGGCCCTCCACTTT. This sequence encodes CASSQEGTKFFLGALHF.

The chain recombines TRBV12-3 or TRBV12-4 with TRBJ1-2; D may be TRBD1 (5 bases). V was clipped by 5 bases and J by 2 bases, with 9 bases between them. This CDR3 has 13 amino acids. Written as DNA, the CDR3 is TGTGCCAGCAGTCCACAGGAGAACTATGGCTACACCTTC. Its protein is CASSPQENYGYTF.

This clone was picked up one time. The chain joins TRBV27 to TRBJ2-5; D is uncertain. CDR1 is MNHEY, CDR2 SMNVEV, per germline (reference sequence). The CDR3 runs 14 residues. Trimming left V 3 bases short and J 0 bases short, with 8 bases between. This chain's CDR3 is CASSFAKYQETQYF. DNA of the CDR3: TGTGCCAGCAGTTTTGCGAAGTACCAAGAGACCCAGTACTTC.

The rearrangement uses TRBV18 and TRBJ1-2, with TRBD1 matching over 8 bases. Germline V CDR1 and CDR2: KGHSH, LQKENI. Unmatched junction bases numbered 8, after V lost 8 bases and J lost 0 bases. This CDR3 spans 15 amino acids. This CDR3 reads CASRTTGAANYGYTF. The CDR3 DNA reads TGTGCCAGCCGTACGACAGGGGCAGCTAACTATGGCTACACCTTC.

The chain joins TRBV14 to TRBJ1-6, with a tentative D call TRBD1 (6 bases). The length of the CDR3 is 17 residues. The germline V and J ends were trimmed by 4 bases and 8 bases, with 21 bases remaining between them. Germline CDR1 and CDR2: SGHDN and FVKESK. CDR3 loop: CASSLTGGVMADSPLHF. As DNA, the CDR3 is TGTGCCAGCAGCCTGACAGGCGGAGTGATGGCGGATTCACCCCTCCACTTT.

The chain links TRBV7-8 to TRBJ2-7; possibly TRBD2 for D (5 bases). Trimming removed 5 bases from V and 2 bases from J, with 13 bases in between. The CDR3 consists of 14 residues. CDR1 is SGHVS and CDR2 is FQNEAQ in the germline V gene. CDR3 in amino acids: CASSRRTAPYEQYF. The CDR3 nucleotides read TGTGCCAGCAGCAGGAGGACCGCTCCCTACGAGCAGTACTTC.

The chain joins TRBV7-7 to TRBJ1-3; possible D gene TRBD1, 5 bases. Between the trimmed V and J ends, which lost 5 bases and 0 bases, there was a span of 11 bases. CDR1 and CDR2 from the germline V gene are SSHAT and FNYEAQ (reference sequence). CDR3 length equals 15 residues. As DNA, the CDR3 is TGTGCCAGCAGCCGGGACTTCACCTCTGGAAACACCATATATTTT. This codes for CASSRDFTSGNTIYF.

As DNA, the CDR3 is TGTGCCAGCAGTTACTCCCCGGGGAGGGACACTGAAGCTTTCTTT. Amino acid sequence: CASSYSPGRDTEAFF. The rearrangement links TRBV6-2 or TRBV6-3 to TRBJ1-1; no firm D call. Between the trimmed V and J ends, which lost 0 bases and 3 bases, there was a span of 11 bases. Germline lookup yields CDR1 MNHEY and CDR2 SVGEGT. CDR3 length: 15 residues.

The rearrangement uses TRBV4-1 and TRBJ2-6, with D maybe TRBD1 (6 bases). Per the germline V gene, CDR1 is MGHRA and CDR2 is YSYEKL. The CDR3 runs to 18 residues. Deletions cut 3 bases from V and 0 bases from J, with 15 bases between. The CDR3 reads CASSHPGAFLSGANVLTF. In DNA form, the CDR3 reads TGCGCCAGCAGCCACCCAGGGGCCTTCCTCTCTGGGGCCAACGTCCTGACTTTC.

The J gene is TRBJ1-2, the V gene TRBV6-2 or TRBV6-3; 8 bases are a match to TRBD1. CDR1 and CDR2 from the germline V gene are MNHEY and SVGEGT. CDR3 length: 14 amino acids. V was pared by 5 bases and J by 8 bases, with 10 bases of the junction left unmatched. The CDR3 sequence is CASSPWTGTAGYTF. DNA of the CDR3: TGTGCCAGCAGTCCGTGGACAGGGACTGCGGGCTACACCTTC.

This clone was observed a few times. The CDR3 is CASSPNPSGSSYEQYF. CDR3 in DNA: TGTGCCAGCAGCCCGAACCCGAGCGGTAGCTCCTACGAGCAGTACTTC. The chain combines TRBV7-2 with TRBJ2-7; D might be TRBD2 (5 bases). The CDR3 runs 16 residues. CDR1 is SGHTA, CDR2 FQGNSA, per germline. The germline V and J ends were trimmed by 5 bases and 0 bases, with 17 bases remaining between them. The variable domain in full, completed from reference TRBV7-2 and TRBJ2-7, reads GAGVSQSPSNKVTEKGKDVELRCDPISGHTALYWYRQSLGQGLEFLIYFQGNSAPDKSGLPSDRFSAERTGGSVSTLTIQRTQQEDSAVYLCASSPNPSGSSYEQYFGPGTRLTVT.

The V call is TRBV6-5, the J call TRBJ2-1, with D possibly being TRBD2 (5 bases). In germline, CDR1 is MNHEY, CDR2 SVGAGI. Trimming removed 0 bases from V and 8 bases from J, with 11 bases in between. This CDR3 is 14 amino acids long. CDR3 loop: CASSYSKLEDEQFF. CDR3 DNA: TGTGCCAGCAGTTACTCGAAACTAGAGGATGAGCAGTTCTTC.

The chain links TRBV5-5 to TRBJ1-1; D is possibly TRBD1 (6 bases). Trimming took 4 bases from V and 0 from J, leaving 16 bases between them. The germline CDR1 and CDR2 sequences are SGHKS and YYEKEE (reference sequence). This CDR3 spans 16 amino acids. CDR3 DNA sequence: TGTGCCAGCAGCCGGACAGTTTTAAACCTGAACACTGAAGCTTTCTTT. Its protein product is CASSRTVLNLNTEAFF.

This chain connects TRBV4-2 to TRBJ1-3; possible D gene TRBD1, 6 bases. The CDR3 is 17 residues long. V was clipped by 4 bases and J by 1 base, with 17 bases between them. CDR1 is LGHNA, CDR2 YNFKEQ, per germline. DNA of the CDR3: TGTGCCAGCAGCCCCAAGATATGGGGGGCGTCTGGAAACACCATATATTTT. Protein: CASSPKIWGASGNTIYF.

J is TRBJ1-2 and V is TRBV6-5; 9 bases agree with TRBD1. CDR3 size: 12 residues. Germline lookup yields CDR1 MNHEY and CDR2 SVGAGI. V shed 6 bases and J 7 bases; nucleotides not matched to a gene: 3. In DNA form, the CDR3 reads TGTGCCAGCAGAGGGACAGGGTTTGGCTACACCTTC. This gives the protein CASRGTGFGYTF.